The clone carrying this TCR beta chain was detected a few times. This entry belongs to a study of cytomegalovirus exposure and HLA in healthy donors. The PCR had 60 Vbeta and 13 Jbeta primers. Using immunoSEQ multiplex PCR, the repertoire was profiled, and TCRdb retains in-frame clones only, with some absent. The sample shows about 120,000 clones, about 69% of them seen only once. Sequencing was carried out using PBMCs. This TCR derives from a woman between 18 and 29 years old in good health and CMV-seronegative.

CDR3 amino acids: CAWTGGSYEQYF. CDR3 in DNA: TGTGCCTGGACAGGGGGGTCCTACGAGCAGTACTTC. The chain employs TRBV30 and TRBJ2-7, with D perhaps TRBD1 (7 bases). V was pared by 4 bases and J by 1 base, with 8 bases between. This CDR3 spans 12 amino acids. Germline assignment: CDR1 GTSNPN and CDR2 SVGIG (reference sequence).